These 27 T cell receptor beta chains came from one sample sequenced in a study of a mutant IDH1 vaccine in newly diagnosed glioma. No cognate antigen is known for these TCRs. Time point meaning: week 5, during vaccination. The vaccine gave 300 ug of a 20-mer mutant IDH1 peptide subcutaneously per dose. Generated by immunoSEQ multiplex PCR, the TCRdb table keeps only in-frame clones and is missing some. Of over 50,000 clones detected, about 86% appear once; the ten largest clones hold 3% to 4%. The sequencing used PBMCs, collected from a glioma patient whose treatment included an IDH1 peptide vaccine. Every receptor here comes from a man aged 25 to 40 with glioma.

This chain uses TRBV21-1 with TRBJ1-3; the DNA was not used to check the table's D call, TRBD1. TRBV21-1 corresponds to a pseudogene. The CDR3 is 15 amino acids. CDR3 amino acids: CASSNTGGSGNTIYF. In nucleotides, the CDR3 is TGTGCCAGCAGCAATACAGGGGGCTCTGGAAACACCATATATTTT.

This clone came up a few times. V usage is TRBV5-1 and J usage is TRBJ2-5; possibly TRBD1 for D (6 bases). Looked up from germline, CDR1 is SGHRS and CDR2 is YFSETQ. Trimming shortened V by 2 bases and J by 1 base, and 9 bases separated the two germline ends. The CDR3 covers 14 residues. This CDR3 is CASSFDRIQETQYF. The CDR3 nucleotides read TGCGCCAGCAGCTTCGACAGGATCCAAGAGACCCAGTACTTC.

The rearrangement links TRBV6-1 to TRBJ1-5, with 11 nucleotides matching TRBD1. The CDR3 extends over 14 amino acids. V was clipped by 4 bases and J by 7 bases; unmatched bases: 3. Looked up from germline, CDR1 is MNHNS and CDR2 is SASEGT. The CDR3 nucleotides read TGTGCCAGCAGTGCCGGGACAGGGGGACAGCCCCAGCATTTT. It codes for CASSAGTGGQPQHF.

This chain links TRBV10-3 with TRBJ1-1; no definite D call. Trimming stripped 3 bases from V and 5 bases from J, with 7 bases between. The V gene's germline CDR1 is ENHRY and CDR2 SYGVKD. This CDR3 is built from 12 residues. In DNA, the CDR3 is TGTGCCATCAGTGAAACGAGTACTGAAGCTTTCTTT. It translates to CAISETSTEAFF.

The V gene is TRBV2, the J gene TRBJ1-6; weak D call: TRBD1 (5 bases). With 2 bases removed from V and 9 bases from J, the gap between germline ends came to 17 bases. The germline V gene encodes CDR1 SNHLY and CDR2 FYNNEI. The CDR3 contains 16 residues. The CDR3 nucleotides read TGTGCCAGCAGTGAAACGGGCAGGGACCAGAGTTCACCCCTCCACTTT. Translation: CASSETGRDQSSPLHF.

This clone was observed a single time. A read error may produce the germline difference seen at one junction end. CDR3 amino acids: CASSQWGGTPAF. The CDR3 coding sequence is TGTGCCAGCAGCCAATGGGGAGGTACCCCCGCGTTC. The chain combines TRBV16 with TRBJ2-7; TRBD2 is a possible D gene (6 bases). This CDR3 is 12 amino acids long. The germline CDR1 and CDR2 sequences are KGHSY and FQNENV.

The chain employs TRBV10-2 and TRBJ1-4; a weak D match, TRBD1 (5 bases). The germline V gene encodes CDR1 WSHSY and CDR2 SAAADI. Trimming left V 4 bases short and J 0 bases short, with 9 bases between. This CDR3 region has 15 residues. The CDR3 protein is CASSAGRATNEKLFF. CDR3 coding DNA: TGCGCCAGCAGTGCGGGGCGGGCAACTAATGAAAAACTGTTTTTT.

The rearrangement joins TRBV5-4 to TRBJ2-3; either TRBD1 or TRBD2 may fit D (6 bases each). V was cut by 0 bases and J by 3 bases, with 14 bases left in between. CDR3 size: 16 residues. CDR1 is SGHNT, CDR2 YYREEE, per germline (reference sequence). CDR3 nucleotides: TGTGCCAGCAGCTTGGATGGGGGGCTGGGGACAGATACGCAGTATTTT. This codes for CASSLDGGLGTDTQYF.

The gene calls are TRBV4-1 and TRBJ2-7; TRBD2 aligns across 7 bases. The J segment lost 2 bases and the V segment lost 1 base, leaving 2 bases of the junction unmatched. The CDR3 extends over 14 amino acids. Per the germline V gene, CDR1 is MGHRA and CDR2 is YSYEKL. CDR3 residues: CASSQGGGTYEQYF. The CDR3 DNA reads as TGCGCCAGCAGCCAAGGCGGGGGAACCTACGAGCAGTACTTC.

J is TRBJ2-1 and V is TRBV14, with 8 bases aligning to TRBD2. The junction had 4 bases not matched to a gene; V was cut back by 3 bases and J by 15 bases. This CDR3 region has 11 residues. The germline V gene has CDR1 SGHDN and CDR2 FVKESK. The CDR3 sequence is CASSHGLARFF. CDR3 DNA: TGTGCCAGCAGCCACGGACTAGCCAGGTTCTTC.

The chain is built from TRBV30 and TRBJ2-5, with unresolved D. V was clipped by 0 bases and J by 5 bases, with 4 bases between them. The CDR3 contains 11 residues. Germline V lookup: CDR1 GTSNPN, CDR2 SVGIG (reference sequence). CDR3 in DNA: TGTGCCTGGAGTGTCGGGGAGACCCAGTACTTC. Translated: CAWSVGETQYF.

CDR3 amino acids: CASSHEAGTSGSYEQYF. The CDR3 DNA is TGTGCCAGCAGCCATGAGGCGGGGACTAGCGGCTCCTACGAGCAGTACTTC. V usage is TRBV4-2 and J usage is TRBJ2-7; the match to TRBD2 covers 11 bases. The germline CDR1 and CDR2 sequences are LGHNA and YNFKEQ. V gave up 3 bases and J gave up 0 bases; unmatched junction bases: 7. CDR3 size: 17 residues.

This chain joins TRBV9 and TRBJ1-1; 9 bases fit TRBD1. The germline V gene has CDR1 SGDLS and CDR2 YYNGEE. V gave up 3 bases and J gave up 5 bases; unmatched junction bases: 14. This CDR3 comprises 17 residues. The CDR3 nucleotides are TGTGCCAGCAGCGCCCGGGACAGGGTATACATCGGAACTGAAGCTTTCTTT. Protein: CASSARDRVYIGTEAFF.

The rearrangement joins TRBV7-8 to TRBJ1-4; TRBD1 agrees at 7 bases. V lost 1 base and J lost 7; bases outside the gene matches: 6. CDR3 size: 15 residues. Looked up from germline, CDR1 is SGHVS and CDR2 is FQNEAQ. In DNA form, the CDR3 reads TGTGCCAGCAGCTTAGAGACAGGGCAAGGTGAAAAACTGTTTTTT. It is translated as CASSLETGQGEKLFF. Filled out from reference TRBV7-8 and TRBJ1-4, the complete variable domain reads GAGVSQSPRYKVAKRGQDVALRCDPISGHVSLFWYQQALGQGPEFLTYFQNEAQLDKSGLPSDRFFAERPEGSVSTLKIQRTQQEDSAVYLCASSLETGQGEKLFFGSGTQLSVL.

The chain recombines TRBV12-5 with TRBJ2-1, with 8 bases aligning to TRBD2. The V gene's germline CDR1 is LGHNT and CDR2 FRNRAP. This CDR3 has 17 amino acids. With 0 bases clipped from V and 3 bases from J, the junction kept 7 bases outside the gene matches. The CDR3 is CASGLVIGGGIYNEQFF. CDR3 nucleotides: TGTGCTAGTGGTTTGGTAATCGGCGGGGGGATCTACAATGAGCAGTTCTTC.

This chain uses TRBV5-1 with TRBJ2-2, with D possibly matching TRBD2 (5 bases). Germline values: CDR1 SGHRS, CDR2 YFSETQ. CDR3 length equals 15 residues. The ends were cut back, 7 bases at V and 3 bases at J, with 16 bases in the middle. The CDR3 DNA is TGCGCCAGCTCTCGAGGGCCAACGGACACCGGGGAGCTGTTTTTT. This gives the protein CASSRGPTDTGELFF.

This sequence joins TRBV4-1 and TRBJ2-5, with D possibly being TRBD1 (5 bases). This CDR3 spans 14 amino acids. Between the trimmed V and J ends, which lost 3 bases and 4 bases, there was a span of 12 bases. CDR1 and CDR2 from the germline V gene are MGHRA and YSYEKL. DNA for the CDR3: TGCGCCAGCAGCCAGCACCTTCAGGGAGAGACCCAGTACTTC. Translated, it gives CASSQHLQGETQYF.

The rearrangement uses TRBV18 and TRBJ2-5, with unresolved D. Per the germline V gene, CDR1 is KGHSH and CDR2 is LQKENI. The ends were cut back, 1 base at V and 3 bases at J, with 9 bases in the middle. The CDR3 runs to 14 residues. DNA of the CDR3: TGTGCCAGCTCACCACAGACCAATAAAGAGACCCAGTACTTC. It is translated as CASSPQTNKETQYF.

The chain is built from TRBV5-6 and TRBJ1-2; D gene unclear. The CDR3 has 14 amino acids. Germline V gene lookup returns CDR1 SGHDT and CDR2 YYEEEE. Trimming took off 4 bases at V and 4 bases at J, with 14 bases between the two ends. CDR3 amino acids: CASSPQRSIYGYTF. The DNA for the CDR3 is TGTGCCAGCAGCCCACAGCGCTCGATCTATGGCTACACCTTC.

This clone appeared a single time. This chain links TRBV4-1 with TRBJ1-2; the D is unclear. Trimming took off 1 base at V and 7 bases at J, with 13 bases between the two ends. Germline V gene data show CDR1 as MGHRA and CDR2 as YSYEKL. The length of the CDR3 is 14 residues. Here the CDR3 reads CASSQGFGSSGYTF. CDR3 nucleotides: TGCGCCAGCAGCCAAGGTTTCGGGTCGTCTGGCTACACCTTC.

This clone was detected a few times. The rearrangement links TRBV4-1 to TRBJ1-5, with D perhaps TRBD1 (6 bases). From germline, CDR1 is MGHRA and CDR2 YSYEKL. Trimming took 4 bases from V and 5 from J, leaving 18 bases between them. The CDR3 runs 16 residues. The CDR3 coding sequence is TGCGCCAGCAGCCGCACACTTCACCCAGGGGATCAGCCCCAGCATTTT. Protein sequence: CASSRTLHPGDQPQHF.

The rearrangement links TRBV14 to TRBJ2-5; D is ambiguous. The V end was cut by 0 bases, the J end by 4 bases, with 15 bases between. The CDR3 spans 16 residues. Looked up from germline, CDR1 is SGHDN and CDR2 is FVKESK. The CDR3, as DNA: TGTGCCAGCAGCCAAGATAGGCCGACGATACGAGAGACCCAGTACTTC. Encoded protein: CASSQDRPTIRETQYF.

To note about this clone: Other nucleotide sequences in the sample specify the same CDR3. V gene TRBV19 combines with J gene TRBJ2-7; D possibly corresponds to TRBD1 (6 bases). Germline values: CDR1 LNHDA, CDR2 SQIVND (reference sequence). V lost 1 base and J lost 3, with 10 bases in between. The CDR3 has 14 amino acids. This CDR3 is CASSIGQASYEQYF. The CDR3 DNA follows: TGTGCCAGTAGTATAGGACAGGCAAGCTACGAGCAGTACTTC.

The chain combines TRBV30 with TRBJ2-2, with no clear D. Trimming shortened V by 3 bases and J by 1 base, and 6 bases separated the two germline ends. There are 13 residues in the CDR3. Germline V gene sequence: CDR1 GTSNPN, CDR2 SVGIG (reference sequence). In nucleotides, the CDR3 is TGTGCCTGGAGGCCCGGGAACACCGGGGAGCTGTTTTTT. Translated, it gives CAWRPGNTGELFF.

The rearrangement links TRBV18 to TRBJ2-7, with TRBD2 identical over 8 bases. CDR1 is KGHSH, CDR2 LQKENI, per germline. The length of the CDR3 is 15 residues. Losses at the gene ends were 3 bases for V and 1 base for J; bases not matched to a gene: 5. CDR3 loop: CASSPPGGESYEQYF. CDR3 coding DNA: TGTGCCAGCTCACCCCCGGGAGGGGAATCCTACGAGCAGTACTTC.

This chain joins TRBV27 and TRBJ2-5; TRBD2 matches 15 bases. CDR1 is MNHEY and CDR2 is SMNVEV in the germline V gene (reference sequence). This CDR3 has 15 amino acids. V was clipped by 7 bases and J by 4 bases; unmatched bases: 4. This CDR3 reads CASTPGLAGGETQYF. CDR3 DNA sequence: TGTGCCAGCACCCCGGGACTAGCGGGGGGAGAGACCCAGTACTTC.

V usage is TRBV6-5 and J usage is TRBJ2-4; D might be TRBD1 (6 bases). CDR1 and CDR2 from the germline V gene are MNHEY and SVGAGI. The CDR3 is 15 amino acids. V was clipped by 6 bases and J by 1 base, with 13 bases between them. The CDR3 bases are TGTGCCAGCAGCCCAAGGGGGTTGGCCAAAAACATTCAGTACTTC. Translation: CASSPRGLAKNIQYF.